Below, one T cell receptor beta chain is given with its context. Its antigen is undetermined. The sample originates from a study of OX40 agonist ivuxolimab in advanced cancers. Overall study: Treatment of patients was with ivuxolimab, an agonistic anti-OX40 (CD134) antibody. Two patients with cutaneous melanoma and one with hepatocellular carcinoma, three in total, showed partial responses. Participants averaged roughly 60 years of age (range about 23 to 80) and were over 75% male.

General study findings and limits: CD8+ T cells (on average) carried more expanded clones than CD4+ T cells.

Between the trimmed V and J ends, which lost 0 bases and 6 bases, there was a span of 9 bases. The germline gives CDR1 KGHSH, CDR2 LQKENI. This CDR3 is built from 14 residues. Assay: immunoSEQ multiplex PCR; the TCRdb copy retains only in-frame clones and omits some. This sample has about 150,000 clones, with about 92% found just once. This specimen consisted of CD4+ or CD8+ T cells sorted from blood, obtained in a trial of the OX40 agonist ivuxolimab. This TCR was recovered from an adult with an advanced solid tumor such as melanoma, head and neck, liver or kidney cancer. The chain links TRBV18 to TRBJ2-1; D not resolved. The CDR3 DNA sequence: TGTGCCAGCTCACCACCGTACAGTCCCAATGAGCAGTTCTTC. Its protein is CASSPPYSPNEQFF.